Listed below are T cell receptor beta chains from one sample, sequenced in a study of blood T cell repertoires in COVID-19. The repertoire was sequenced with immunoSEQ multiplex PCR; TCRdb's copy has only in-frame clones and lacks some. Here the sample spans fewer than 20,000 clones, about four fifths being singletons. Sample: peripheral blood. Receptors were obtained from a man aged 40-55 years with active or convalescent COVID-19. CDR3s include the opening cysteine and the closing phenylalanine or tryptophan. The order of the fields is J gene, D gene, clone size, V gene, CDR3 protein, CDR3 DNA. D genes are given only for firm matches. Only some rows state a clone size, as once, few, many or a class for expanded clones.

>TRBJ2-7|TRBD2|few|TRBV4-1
CASSGSWTSGLEQYF
TGCGCCAGCAGCGGGAGTTGGACTAGCGGTCTCGAGCAGTACTTC
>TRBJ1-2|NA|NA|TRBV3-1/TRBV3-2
CASSQDPLHKQASYGYTF
TGTGCCAGCAGCCAAGATCCCCTCCATAAACAGGCGAGCTATGGCTACACCTTC
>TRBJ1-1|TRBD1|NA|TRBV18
CASSQGQAVNTEAFF
TGTGCCAGCTCCCAGGGACAGGCTGTGAACACTGAAGCTTTCTTT
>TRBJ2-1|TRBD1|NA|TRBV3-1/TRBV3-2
CASSIGTGGISIFF
TGTGCCAGCAGTATCGGGACAGGGGGCATTAGTATTTTCTTC
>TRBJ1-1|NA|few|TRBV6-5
CASKQGLYTEAFF
TGTGCCAGCAAGCAGGGGTTGTACACTGAAGCTTTCTTT
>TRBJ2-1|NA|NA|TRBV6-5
CASSSDRSSYNEQFF
TGTGCCAGCAGTTCAGACAGGAGCTCCTACAATGAGCAGTTCTTC
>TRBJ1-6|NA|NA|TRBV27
CASSLSPAGPNSPLHF
TGTGCCAGCAGTTTATCTCCGGCAGGGCCCAATTCACCCCTCCACTTT
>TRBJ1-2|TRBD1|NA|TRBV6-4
CASRRQGEGYTF
TGTGCCAGCAGGCGACAGGGCGAAGGCTACACCTTC
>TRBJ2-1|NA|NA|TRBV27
CASSLFLPGTNEQFF
TGTGCCAGCAGTTTATTCCTACCGGGTACAAATGAGCAGTTCTTC
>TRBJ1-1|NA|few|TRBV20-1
CSAPDTEAFF
TGCAGTGCTCCCGACACTGAAGCTTTCTTT
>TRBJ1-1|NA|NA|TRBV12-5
CASGLTGEAEAFF
TGTGCTAGTGGTTTGACTGGGGAGGCTGAAGCTTTCTTT
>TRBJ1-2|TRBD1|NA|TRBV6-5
CASIGTGSFWVGYTF
TGTGCCAGCATCGGGACAGGGTCTTTTTGGGTTGGCTACACCTTC
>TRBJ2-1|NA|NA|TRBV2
CASSATQVTIRGQFF
TGTGCCAGCAGTGCCACACAGGTGACGATACGAGGGCAGTTCTTC